The 30 T cell receptor beta chains below all came from one sample that was sequenced in a study of T cells after yellow fever vaccination. MiXCR was run by TCRdb on the 5' RACE reads, yielding one entry per CDR3 protein. The sample gives about 21,000 distinct CDR3 sequences, around 5.2% of which show up once; about 19% is in the top ten. Sequences were derived from PBMCs, either bulk or a sorted T-cell subset (CD4+, CD8+, memory, or dextramer-sorted; not recorded which), sampled 45 days after the first yellow fever vaccination. Every receptor here comes from a man aged 18 to 35 who received the YFV17D yellow fever vaccine.

In this sample, this clonotype turned up many times. This chain joins TRBV6-5 and TRBJ1-1; the match to TRBD1 covers 7 bases. The V segment lost 0 bases and the J segment 1 base; nucleotides outside the gene matches: 8. CDR3 length equals 17 residues. Germline-derived CDR1 and CDR2 are MNHEY and SVGAGI. CDR3 in amino acids: CASSYSRGGGWNTEAFF. CDR3 DNA sequence: TGTGCCAGCAGTTACTCCCGAGGGGGCGGTTGGAACACTGAAGCTTTCTTT.

This clonotype was detected once. At one end, the junction sequence differs from germline, possibly due to a read error. V is TRBV7-2 and J is TRBJ2-5; D ambiguous. The CDR3 runs to 11 residues. Germline V gene data show CDR1 as SGHTA and CDR2 as FQGNSA. CDR3 nucleotides: TGTGTCAGCAGCTCCTGCGAGACCCAGTACTTC. Translated, it gives CVSSSCETQYF.

This clonotype is medium-sized within its sample. This sequence joins TRBV4-2 and TRBJ2-2, with D tentatively TRBD1 or TRBD2 (5 bases each). The V gene's germline CDR1 is LGHNA and CDR2 YNFKEQ. The CDR3 has 16 residues. Trimming removed 0 bases from V and 4 bases from J, with 12 bases in between. The CDR3 here is CASSQEGDPSTGELFF. CDR3 nucleotides: TGTGCCAGCAGCCAAGAGGGGGACCCCTCCACCGGGGAGCTGTTTTTT.

This clonotype was found many times. V is TRBV4-3 and J is TRBJ1-2; 12 bases fit TRBD1. From germline, CDR1 is LGHNA and CDR2 YSLEER. This CDR3 spans 16 amino acids. Trimming cost V 0 bases and J 8 bases; bases outside gene matches: 7. The CDR3 spells CASSQDWGQGAGGYTF. CDR3 nucleotide sequence: TGCGCCAGCAGCCAAGACTGGGGACAGGGGGCCGGGGGCTACACCTTC.

The chain couples TRBV12-3 or TRBV12-4 to TRBJ1-4; 10 positions agree with TRBD1. Unmatched junction bases numbered 19, after V lost 11 bases and J lost 7 bases. The CDR3 sequence is 17 residues long. CDR3 sequence: CACGRGQGMAVVEKLFF. CDR3 DNA sequence: TGTGCCTGCGGGCGGGGACAGGGGATGGCGGTTGTTGAAAAACTGTTTTTT.

This clonotype appeared many times. The genes are TRBV4-1 and TRBJ1-2; D is unclear. CDR3 length equals 15 residues. Per the germline V gene, CDR1 is MGHRA and CDR2 is YSYEKL. V was clipped by 0 bases and J by 4 bases, with 12 bases between them. Here the CDR3 DNA reads TGCGCCAGCAGCCAAGATCGAGGTGTCGGCTATGGCTACACCTTC. Translating it yields CASSQDRGVGYGYTF.

This clonotype has at least ten counts. The V and J genes are TRBV2 and TRBJ2-5; D gene ambiguous. Germline values: CDR1 SNHLY, CDR2 FYNNEI. CDR3 length: 10 residues. Trimming shortened V by 4 bases and J by 5 bases, and 2 bases separated the two germline ends. In DNA, the CDR3 is TGTGCCAGCAGTGTGGAGACCCAGTACTTC. Protein sequence: CASSVETQYF. Drawing the rest from reference TRBV2 and TRBJ2-5, the complete variable domain is EPEVTQTPSHQVTQMGQEVILRCVPISNHLYFYWYRQILGQKVEFLVSFYNNEISEKSEIFDDQFSVERPDGSNFTLKIRSTKLEDSAMYFCASSVETQYFGPGTRLLVL.

There are many counts of this clonotype. The chain carries TRBV6-5 and TRBJ2-3; D is tentatively TRBD1 or TRBD2 (6 bases each). The V end lost 2 bases, the J end lost 6 bases, and 12 bases lay between the germline ends. This CDR3 is 14 amino acids long. The germline V gene has CDR1 MNHEY and CDR2 SVGAGI. The CDR3 region is CASSYAIGGDTQYF. The CDR3 bases are TGTGCCAGCAGTTACGCCATAGGGGGGGATACGCAGTATTTT.

This clonotype was counted many times. The chain has TRBV7-9 and TRBJ2-7, with a weak D call TRBD2 (6 bases). V lost 5 bases and J lost 4, with 12 bases in between. The length of the CDR3 is 13 residues. Germline V gene lookup returns CDR1 SEHNR and CDR2 FQNEAQ (reference sequence). The CDR3 here is CASSETGEYEQYV. In nucleotides, the CDR3 is TGTGCCAGCAGCGAAACGGGGGAGTACGAGCAGTACGTC.

There are many counts of this clonotype. This chain joins TRBV6-2 or TRBV6-3 and TRBJ1-5; no reliable D call. V was trimmed by 6 bases and J by 0 bases, leaving 9 bases between them. CDR1 MNHEY and CDR2 SVGEGT come from the germline V gene. This CDR3 has 14 amino acids. In DNA, the CDR3 is TGTGCCAGCAGCCCGGACTATAGCAATCAGCCCCAGCATTTT. Its protein product is CASSPDYSNQPQHF.

This clonotype was observed many times. This chain joins TRBV2 and TRBJ1-5; D is unclear. Germline values: CDR1 SNHLY, CDR2 FYNNEI. This CDR3 has 15 amino acids. Between the trimmed V and J ends, which lost 4 bases and 2 bases, there was a span of 12 bases. The CDR3 DNA sequence: TGTGCCAGCAGTGGTAACAGCATCGGCAATCAGCCCCAGCATTTT. It yields the protein CASSGNSIGNQPQHF.

This clonotype was detected many times. The chain employs TRBV7-2 and TRBJ2-3; TRBD2 might be the D (5 bases). Trimming cost V 7 bases and J 0 bases, with 11 bases left between them. The germline CDR1 and CDR2 sequences are SGHTA and FQGNSA. The CDR3 consists of 14 residues. The CDR3 reads CASNGLPSTDTQYF. The CDR3 nucleotides read TGTGCCAGCAACGGACTTCCTAGCACAGATACGCAGTATTTT.

This clonotype is medium-sized by share. The chain employs TRBV2 and TRBJ2-5; D might be TRBD2 (5 bases). The length of the CDR3 is 13 residues. Trimming took 3 bases from V and 5 from J, leaving 10 bases between them. Germline V gives CDR1 SNHLY, CDR2 FYNNEI. CDR3 sequence: CASSESPGETQYF. The DNA for the CDR3 is TGTGCCAGCAGTGAGAGTCCGGGGGAGACCCAGTACTTC.

This clonotype showed up many times. This CDR3 is CASHAGSTDTQYF. The CDR3 nucleotides are TGCGCCAGCCACGCGGGGAGCACAGATACGCAGTATTTT. The rearrangement uses TRBV5-1 and TRBJ2-3; TRBD2 is a possible D gene (6 bases). Germline V gene sequence: CDR1 SGHRS, CDR2 YFSETQ. The CDR3 is 13 residues long. V lost 7 bases, J lost 0 bases, and 9 bases lay in between.

In its sample, this clonotype was seen many times. V and J are TRBV11-1 and TRBJ2-7; 9 bases are shared with TRBD1. Germline-derived CDR1 and CDR2 are SGHAT and FQDESV (reference sequence). The J segment lost 3 bases and the V segment lost 6 bases, leaving 9 bases of the junction unmatched. This CDR3 spans 15 amino acids. The CDR3 here is CASRRSDRGLYEQYF. For the CDR3, the DNA is TGTGCCAGCAGGCGGTCGGACAGGGGCCTCTACGAGCAGTACTTC. Filled out from reference TRBV11-1 and TRBJ2-7, the complete variable domain reads EAEVAQSPRYKITEKSQAVAFWCDPISGHATLYWYRQILGQGPELLVQFQDESVVDDSQLPKDRFSAERLKGVDSTLKIQPAELGDSAMYLCASRRSDRGLYEQYFGPGTRLTVT.

By share of the sample, this clonotype is medium-sized. This sequence joins TRBV30 and TRBJ2-3, with D perhaps matching TRBD1 (6 bases). This CDR3 is built from 13 residues. The germline CDR1 and CDR2 sequences are GTSNPN and SVGIG (reference sequence). Trimming took 4 bases from V and 2 from J, leaving 10 bases between them. CDR3 sequence (DNA): TGTGCCTGGAACAGGGATTTCACAGATACGCAGTATTTT. This codes for CAWNRDFTDTQYF.

This clonotype was detected many times. The V call is TRBV12-3 or TRBV12-4, the J call TRBJ2-7; a possible D gene is TRBD2 (5 bases). CDR3 length: 13 amino acids. Trimming took off 4 bases at V and 4 bases at J, with 11 bases between the two ends. In DNA, the CDR3 is TGTGCCAGCAGTTGGAGAAGGAGGTACGAGCAGTACTTC. It translates to CASSWRRRYEQYF.

Ten or more counts support this clonotype. This chain joins TRBV2 and TRBJ1-4; D remains ambiguous. This CDR3 is built from 13 residues. CDR1 is SNHLY, CDR2 FYNNEI, per germline. V shed 3 bases and J shed 8 bases, with 10 bases lying between them. The CDR3 region has the DNA TGTGCCAGCAGTGAGGGCTCTAGCGAAAAACTGTTTTTT. Its protein is CASSEGSSEKLFF.

This clonotype was counted at least ten times. The V gene is TRBV7-3, the J gene TRBJ2-1, with 8 bases fitting TRBD1. The CDR3 length is 15 residues. With V trimmed by 5 bases and J by 6 bases, 9 bases remained unmatched. The germline V gene encodes CDR1 SGHTA and CDR2 FQGTGA. The CDR3 DNA sequence: TGTGCCAGCAGCCCGAGGACAGGGTTGGCCAATGAGCAGTTCTTC. Protein: CASSPRTGLANEQFF.

The chain joins TRBV18 to TRBJ1-2; 7 nucleotides line up with TRBD1. Germline V gene sequence: CDR1 KGHSH, CDR2 LQKENI. The CDR3 covers 13 residues. V was clipped by 3 bases and J by 3 bases; unmatched bases: 1. This CDR3 is CASSPDRDYGYTF. The CDR3 coding sequence is TGTGCCAGCTCACCCGACAGGGACTATGGCTACACCTTC.

In its sample, this clonotype was seen many times. The chain is built from TRBV5-5 and TRBJ1-2, with TRBD1 matching over 10 bases. Germline-derived CDR1 and CDR2 are SGHKS and YYEKEE (reference sequence). This CDR3 comprises 13 residues. Trimming took 4 bases from V and 8 from J; bases not matched to a gene: 5. The CDR3 here is CASSLGTGEGYTF. The CDR3, as DNA: TGTGCCAGCAGCCTAGGGACAGGGGAAGGCTACACCTTC.

This clonotype showed up just a few times. This chain joins TRBV12-2 and TRBJ2-5; the D call TRBD1 from the table was never checked on the DNA. TRBV12-2 is a pseudogene segment. CDR3 length: 19 amino acids. In DNA, the CDR3 is TGTGCAAGTCGCTCCCGAAACCATTCGGGACAGTACTCCCAAGAGACCCAGTACTTC. Residues: CASRSRNHSGQYSQETQYF.

There are many counts of this clonotype. The chain combines TRBV12-3 or TRBV12-4 with TRBJ1-6, with D possibly matching TRBD1 (5 bases). Trimming took off 5 bases at V and 13 bases at J, with 18 bases between the two ends. CDR3 size: 14 residues. Here the CDR3 reads CASSTGSIIHPLHF. The DNA of the CDR3 is TGTGCCAGCAGTACAGGTTCTATAATTCACCCCCTCCACTTT.

This clonotype was seen at least ten times. The rearrangement joins TRBV12-3 or TRBV12-4 to TRBJ1-3; D unresolved. Trimming left V 4 bases short and J 0 bases short, with 10 bases between. The length of the CDR3 is 15 residues. The CDR3 region is CASSYRRYSGNTIYF. The CDR3 coding sequence is TGTGCCAGCAGTTACAGAAGATACTCTGGAAACACCATATATTTT.

This clonotype has a count of ten or more. The chain couples TRBV6-2 or TRBV6-3 to TRBJ1-4; unclear D gene. V was clipped by 5 bases and J by 6 bases, with 10 bases between them. Germline loops: CDR1 MNHEY, CDR2 SVGEGT. The CDR3 is made up of 13 amino acids. The CDR3 coding sequence is TGTGCCAGCAGTATCGACGCTTATGAAAAACTGTTTTTT. Encoded protein: CASSIDAYEKLFF.

This clonotype is labeled as medium-sized. The chain uses TRBV11-1 and TRBJ2-5; 7 bases fit TRBD2. The V and J ends lost 3 bases and 2 bases, in that order; junction bases with no gene match: 6. Germline loops: CDR1 SGHAT, CDR2 FQDESV (reference sequence). The CDR3 totals 15 residues. CDR3 nucleotides: TGTGCCAGCAGCTTGTGGGGGACTACTCAAGAGACCCAGTACTTC. It specifies CASSLWGTTQETQYF.

This clonotype was counted at least ten times. The chain is built from TRBV11-2 and TRBJ2-2; TRBD2 agrees at 8 bases. The germline gives CDR1 SGHAT, CDR2 FQNNGV. There are 18 residues in the CDR3. V shed 0 bases and J 1 base; nucleotides not matched to a gene: 7. The CDR3 reads CASSLDPPGGMNTGELFF. The CDR3 DNA is TGTGCCAGCAGCTTAGACCCCCCGGGGGGGATGAACACCGGGGAGCTGTTTTTT. Based on the CDR3 plus reference TRBV11-2 and TRBJ2-2, the full variable domain is EAGVAQSPRYKIIEKRQSVAFWCNPISGHATLYWYQQILGQGPKLLIQFQNNGVVDDSQLPKDRFSAERLKGVDSTLKIQPAKLEDSAVYLCASSLDPPGGMNTGELFFGEGSRLTVL.

This clonotype was counted at least ten times. The chain uses TRBV20-1 and TRBJ2-1; TRBD1 matches at 7 bases. Germline CDR1 and CDR2: DFQATT and SNEGSKA (reference sequence). J gave up 7 bases and V 4 bases, and 7 bases lay outside the gene matches. The CDR3 is made up of 13 amino acids. The CDR3 nucleotides read TGCAGTGCTACAGGGGGTATGACGAATGAGCAGTTCTTC. It translates to CSATGGMTNEQFF.

This clonotype has a count of ten or more. V usage is TRBV30 and J usage is TRBJ1-5; D is unclear. V was shortened by 4 bases and J by 2 bases, with 9 bases between the two germline ends. This CDR3 comprises 13 residues. The germline V gene encodes CDR1 GTSNPN and CDR2 SVGIG (reference sequence). The CDR3 sequence is CAWTVAGNQPQHF. The CDR3 DNA reads TGTGCCTGGACGGTGGCGGGCAATCAGCCCCAGCATTTT.

This clonotype occurred many times. This chain connects TRBV5-1 to TRBJ2-7; 8 bases line up with TRBD1. With 6 bases clipped from V and 2 bases from J, the junction kept 4 bases outside the gene matches. CDR3 length equals 13 residues. CDR1 is SGHRS and CDR2 is YFSETQ in the germline V gene. DNA for the CDR3: TGCGCCAGCACAGACAGGGGTGCCTACGAGCAGTACTTC. Translating gives CASTDRGAYEQYF.